This T cell receptor (beta chain) stems from a study of cytomegalovirus exposure and HLA in healthy donors (dated by TCRdb to between 2016 and 2019). About the investigation overall: An earlier analysis of several hundred of the donors reported more than 250 Gb of sequence data and about 100 million unique TCR beta sequences from approximately 180 million T cells. An early release that covered some 640 HLA-typed donors contained about 290 gigabases of sequencing data and around 80 million unique TCR sequences. Of the roughly 410 genotyped donors, less than 85% were placed in the genetic ancestry cluster associated with self-reported Caucasian donors. The study was designed to test whether signatures of past pathogen exposure could be identified by cataloging public T cell receptors. Using immunosequencing, the study profiled T cell repertoires from 666 subjects and related those repertoires to cytomegalovirus serostatus. In addition to the first cohort of approximately 650 subjects, a separate validation cohort of under 150 different subjects was used. To predict cytomegalovirus infection status, the study combined high-throughput TCR immunosequencing, statistical association of individual TCRs with disease status, and machine learning. A later analysis re-examined previously published TCR beta repertoires from more than 550 donors and added high-resolution HLA genotyping to investigate patterns of TCR occurrence. The later analysis used no new phenotypic data to find candidate immune exposures, relying instead on TCR beta sequences and their occurrence across donors. An earlier analysis of several hundred of the donors used high-throughput TCR beta sequencing to judge whether each TCR beta V gene segment behaved as functional or pseudogenic. Donor age, sex, ethnicity and CMV serostatus were compiled together with the repertoire data. A later genetic analysis used genome-wide SNP genotypes for about 60% of the roughly 700 donors, treating that subset as a discovery cohort. Every discovery cohort repertoire had been produced on one sequencing platform. HLA typing included class I and class II loci at four-digit resolution. Typing coverage varied by locus: roughly 620-640 donors for A, B, C, DRB1 and DQB1; approximately 500 for DQA1; 606 for DPA1; 400 to 480 for DPB1. Five DR-DQ haplotypes were handled as single units for association and clustering because linkage in the cohort was strong. On average, 235,054 unique TCR beta nucleotide sequences were sequenced per donor among about 400 genotyped donors of the cohort, with roughly 19% of those sequences being non-productive. The investigation overall reported the following: The sequencing pipeline was judged likely to have produced a cluster of highly shared sequence variants as a technical artifact. The study listed 170 or so TCR beta chains as associated with cytomegalovirus. About 17 rarely observed V segments, including chromosome 9 orphons, were excluded from the earlier analysis of approximately 500 of the donors because counts were too low. Most TCR sequences were seen in very few donors, while some public TCRs were found in many individuals. A later genetic analysis reported fewer N-insertions in productive TCRs among donors in an Asian-associated ancestry cluster than the approximately 700-donor mean. When HLA alleles, especially DR and DQ, strongly co-occurred, TCR associations were difficult to assign to individual alleles. A further reported finding was that TCR beta sequences accurately predicted the HLA-A and HLA-B alleles for most subjects in the first cohort. In a later analysis, most CMV-associated TCR beta chains were found to appear HLA-restricted, with HLA associations seemingly driven largely by CMV exposure. According to a later analysis, parvovirus B19, influenza, CMV and Epstein-Barr virus appeared linked to several top co-occurrence clusters. It was suggested by the authors that the approach could potentially be generalized to other disease states and immunological phenotypes. Because HLA typing was unavailable for some donors at each locus, only the typed subset was used in association tests. In vitro tests confirmed that a few of the cytomegalovirus-associated TCR beta chains recognize cytomegalovirus antigens. Roughly uniform sequencing depth across donors was assumed in presence/absence analyses, although this assumption may not hold. Because the 87-base-pair reads could not distinguish some IMGT-functional V segments, including TRBV6-2 and TRBV6-3, those segments were excluded. V-gene and J-gene trimming of TCR beta chains was associated with a missense DCLRE1C variant in a later genetic analysis, and the association was replicated in an independent cohort. According to a later analysis, TCR association rates differed among HLA loci, with DRB1 alleles showing the most associated TCRs and HLA-C alleles showing the fewest. Only TCR beta chains were sequenced in this cohort, and the absence of alpha or paired-chain data limited detectable features. Linkage disequilibrium might explain the correlated functional status among segregating V segments, but an unknown experimental factor could not be excluded. The classifier was reported to diagnose cytomegalovirus status with high specificity and sensitivity in both the original cohort and the validation cohort. A later analysis associated about 17,000 TCR beta sequences with specific HLA alleles at a false discovery rate of 0.05. In a later analysis, HLA-associated TCR beta chains showed more clonal expansion and lower generation probabilities than non-associated chains that were equally common. Broadly in line with IMGT annotations, most TCR beta V segments showed up in productive rearrangements about 90% or about 30% of the time in an earlier analysis of 587 of the donors. CMV serostatus was the only immune exposure information available for the cohort.

As for this clone: Its cognate antigen has yet to be identified. Base qualities are not at hand, and no much larger clone is one base apart.

Library prep was done by the immunoSEQ multiplex PCR assay. For the multiplex PCR, a mixture combining 60 forward primers for TCR Vbeta segments and 13 reverse primers for TCR Jbeta segments was used. The CDR3 region of rearranged TCR beta genes was amplified from genomic DNA with a multiplex PCR assay. The amplified TCR beta libraries were sequenced on the Illumina HiSeq System as 87-base-pair reads. The original pipeline was this. A later analysis counted 65 million to 90 million unique TCR beta chains across the 550 to 700 repertoires, and about 10 million of these chains were shared by at least two donors. To remove PCR and sequencing errors, raw reads were error-corrected and collapsed into unique sequences using a nearest-neighbor algorithm that merged closely related sequences. CDR3 sequences were aligned to IMGT reference sequences to assign V, D and J gene segments. For a sequence to be retained, a match of at least six nucleotides to both a V gene segment and a J gene segment was required. Rearrangements were called productive when the CDR3 lacked stop codons and stayed in frame with V and J; all others were non-productive. CDR3 was defined by IMGT convention, running from the second conserved V-encoded cysteine to the conserved J-encoded phenylalanine. The earlier analysis of approximately 500 of the donors excluded sequences that lacked an unambiguous match to a single V gene segment. In an earlier analysis of roughly 500 of the donors, V segments were called functional above 56.7% productive rearrangements and were called segregating when the between-donor standard deviation exceeded 5%. A statistical classification framework was built for diagnosing cytomegalovirus status from the catalog of TCR beta chain sequences. In a later analysis, V and J genes were assigned by comparing TCR nucleotide sequences against IMGT/GENE-DB human TR gene sequences. In a later analysis, CDR3 sequences and most-parsimonious VDJ recombination scenarios were assigned using the TCRdist pipeline. A later analysis defined each TCR beta chain by its CDR3 amino acid sequence plus V-gene family, and excluded reads lacking a unique V-gene family. To address suspected cross-contamination and a sequencing artifact, a later analysis removed approximately 600 highly shared, low-generation-probability nucleotide sequences. In a later analysis, a clonal expansion index for each public chain was calculated from normalized within-repertoire ranks of inferred template counts. A later analysis computed generation probabilities with a VDJ recombination model fitted to out-of-frame rearrangements, and checked the results against IGoR. A later analysis scored TCR-TCR, TCR-HLA and TCR-CMV co-occurrence with hypergeometric tests, applying a repertoire-size bias correction to TCR pairs. A later analysis estimated false discovery rates by permuting HLA or CMV assignments 20 times. In a later analysis, co-occurring TCRs were grouped with DBSCAN, and TCRdist sequence similarity was added when clustering was performed within HLA-allele-positive subsets. Co-occurrence clustering excluded repertoires with fewer than 30,000 or more than 120,000 public chains, plus five with anomalous nucleotide sharing. TCRdb retrieved this table from immuneACCESS and kept in-frame rearrangements only. Not all clones are present; in checked studies, unresolved V genes account for under half, and no reason is known for the remainder. V, J and clone size were drawn from that table, and D and trimming were deduced from the DNA. The sample yields fewer than 150,000 clones; around 69% were counted once. The ten largest clones represent about 15% of the sample.

Spanning cysteine to phenylalanine, the CDR3 consists of 17 amino acids. Here the CDR3 DNA is all that survives: 51 bases in frame from base 1. V lost 0 bases and J lost 0 bases, and the count of bases not matched to a germline gene is 3. CDR1 and CDR2 are drawn from the germline V gene: SGDLS, YYNGEE. The cohort consisted of approximately 670 healthy bone marrow donors. All cohort members were sampled while nominally healthy, although unrecorded immune exposures were likely present. The donor tested CMV seropositive and was one of the 289 seropositive cohort members. A peripheral blood sample was collected from each donor, and TCR beta sequencing was performed on peripheral blood mononuclear cells. Genomic DNA was extracted from the blood cell samples with the Qiagen DNeasy Blood Extraction Kit.

Recombination linked TRBV9 to TRBJ2-3, with 11 junctional bases fitting TRBD2. This sequence originates from a middle-aged man in good health and CMV-seropositive. Sequencing was performed on PBMCs. CDR3 region: CASSVATSGSSTDTQYF. Here is the DNA: TGTGCCAGCAGCGTAGCAACTAGCGGGAGTAGCACAGATACGCAGTATTTT.